This T cell receptor beta chain was captured in a study of shared clonotypes between healthy human individuals. Study-wide context: Participating donors consisted of a couple of women and a few men aged 18 to 49.

The repertoire was sequenced with immunoSEQ multiplex PCR; TCRdb's copy has only in-frame clones and lacks some. The sample consists of approximately 2,000,000 clones, 85% to 95% of them appearing once. The CDR3 is made up of 17 amino acids. Germline trimming cut 3 bases from V and 5 bases from J; bases unmatched to any gene: 9. Germline values: CDR1 SGDLS, CDR2 YYNGEE. The chain has TRBV9 and TRBJ2-1; 12 nucleotides match TRBD2. This TCR was recovered from a man aged 18 to 30 in good health. Some clones in this sample may be carry-over from other donors' samples. The sequencing sample was made of naive CD4+ T cells from PBMCs. The subset here: CD45RA+ positively selected. CDR3 coding DNA: TGTGCCAGCAGCGCGCCTACTCTAGCGGGAGGGCACAATGAGCAGTTCTTC. Translated, it gives CASSAPTLAGGHNEQFF. The full variable domain, in which reference TRBV9 and TRBJ2-1 provide the parts outside the CDR3, is DSGVTQTPKHLITATGQRVTLRCSPRSGDLSVYWYQQSLDQGLQFLIQYYNGEERAKGNILERFSAQQFPDLHSELNLSSLELGDSALYFCASSAPTLAGGHNEQFFGPGTRLTVL.